This T cell receptor beta chain was recovered during a study of cytotoxic CD8 clonotypes in ibrutinib-treated CLL. Using immunoSEQ multiplex PCR, the repertoire was profiled, and TCRdb retains in-frame clones only, with some absent. The sample lists 73,000 or so clones, approximately 70% occurring once. Germline CDR1 GTSNPN, CDR2 SVGIG (reference sequence). CDR3 length equals 11 residues. The V end was cut by 2 bases, the J end by 6 bases, with 7 bases between. This material consisted of PBMCs, taken after 12 months of ibrutinib treatment. The chain joins TRBV30 to TRBJ1-1, with D possibly TRBD1 on 5 matching bases. This TCR was sampled from a human donor with chronic lymphocytic leukemia. CDR3 protein: CAWSWDAEAFF. In DNA form, the CDR3 reads TGTGCCTGGAGTTGGGACGCTGAAGCTTTCTTT. Looking up the rest from reference TRBV30 and TRBJ1-1 gives the full variable domain: SQTIHQWPATLVQPVGSPLSLECTVEGTSNPNLYWYRQAAGRGLQLLFYSVGIGQISSEVPQNLSASRPQDRQFILSSKKLLLSDSGFYLCAWSWDAEAFFGQGTRLTVV.